This entry lists 2 T cell receptor beta chains sequenced from one sample in a study of Ad26.COV2.S vaccination and SARS-CoV-2 variants. The treatment denotes: over 15 received Ad26.COV2.S at low or high dose, single or two shots; 5 received placebo; per-sample allocation not given. Sampling was done on day 63 after the first vaccine or placebo injection. Profiling relied on immunoSEQ multiplex PCR, and the TCRdb table lists in-frame clones only, not all of them. The sample consists of 400,000 to 450,000 clones, about nine tenths of them appearing once. The sequencing used peripheral blood, collected in a trial of Ad26.COV2.S vaccine versus placebo. The receptor source for this set is a person between 18 and 59 years old who received the Ad26.COV2.S COVID-19 vaccine or a placebo.

The chain links TRBV6-5 to TRBJ1-1; no clear D gene. Per the germline V gene, CDR1 is MNHEY and CDR2 is SVGAGI. Trimming removed 2 bases at V and 1 base at J, with 8 bases between. CDR3 length: 14 amino acids. This chain's CDR3 is CASSYGRSNTEAFF. CDR3 DNA sequence: TGTGCCAGCAGTTACGGGCGGTCGAACACTGAAGCTTTCTTT.

The V and J genes are TRBV6-5 and TRBJ2-7, with D possibly being TRBD2 (6 bases). CDR3 length equals 15 residues. Trimming removed 6 bases at V and 9 bases at J, with 24 bases between. Germline CDR1 is MNHEY and CDR2 is SVGAGI. CDR3 bases: TGTGCCAGCAGCAGGGACTGGGCCAGCCGGGGAGGGCAGTACTTC. It specifies CASSRDWASRGGQYF.